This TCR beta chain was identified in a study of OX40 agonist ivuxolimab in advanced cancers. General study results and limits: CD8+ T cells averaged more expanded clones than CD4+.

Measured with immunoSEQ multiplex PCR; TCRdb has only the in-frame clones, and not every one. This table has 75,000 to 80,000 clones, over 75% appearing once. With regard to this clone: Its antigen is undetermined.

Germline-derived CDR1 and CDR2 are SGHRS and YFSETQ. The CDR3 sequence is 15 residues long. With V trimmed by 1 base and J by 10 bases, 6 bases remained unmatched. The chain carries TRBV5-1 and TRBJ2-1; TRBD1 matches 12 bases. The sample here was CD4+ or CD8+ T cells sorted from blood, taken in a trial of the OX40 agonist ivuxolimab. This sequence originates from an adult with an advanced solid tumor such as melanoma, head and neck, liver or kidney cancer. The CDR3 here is CASSLNRDRGQEQFF. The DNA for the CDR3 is TGCGCCAGCAGCTTGAACCGGGACAGGGGGCAGGAGCAGTTCTTC.